The rows below give T cell receptor beta chains drawn from one sample of a study of identifying expanded T cells in peripheral blood. TCRdb's copy holds only in-frame clones and misses some; the assay was immunoSEQ multiplex PCR. This table holds under 130,000 clones, around 89% found once. The sample comprised blood. The receptor source for this set is a person aged 18 to 70 in good health. Each CDR3 is given with its conserved first and last residue. A D gene is named only where the DNA matches it firmly. The size entry is marked missing in some rows and otherwise reads once, few, many or a size class.

J	D	V	size	DNA	CDR3
TRBJ1-6	TRBD1	TRBV4-2	.	TGTGCCAGCAGCCAACGTGTGACAGGGGGTGTGAGTAATTCACCCCTCCACTTT	CASSQRVTGGVSNSPLHF
TRBJ1-1	.	TRBV5-4	.	TGTGCCAGCAGCTTGATGGCAGGGCAGACTGAAGCTTTCTTT	CASSLMAGQTEAFF
TRBJ1-3	.	TRBV6-5	.	TGTGCCAGCAGTTATAGGGATATTGGAAACACCATATATTTT	CASSYRDIGNTIYF
TRBJ2-1	.	TRBV5-1	.	TGCGCCAGCTGTCTGCGTCGGGACTCCTACAATGAGCAGTTCTTC	CASCLRRDSYNEQFF
TRBJ1-2	.	TRBV29-1	once	TGCAGCGTTGCCGGCCGGCAGGGAGAAAGCTATGGCTACACCTTC	CSVAGRQGESYGYTF
TRBJ1-5	.	TRBV29-1	.	TGCAGCGCGTCTCGGGGACTCAATCAGCCCCAGCATTTT	CSASRGLNQPQHF
TRBJ1-4	.	TRBV9	.	TGTGCCAGCAGTCCGGGAACAACTAATGAAAAACTGTTTTTT	CASSPGTTNEKLFF
TRBJ2-1	.	TRBV14	.	TGTGCCAGCAGCCAAGTAGGCATAAATGAGCAGTTCTTC	CASSQVGINEQFF
TRBJ2-3	TRBD1	TRBV2	.	TGTGCCAGCAGTGAATCAGGGGGCGGCGCAGATACGCAGTATTTT	CASSESGGGADTQYF
TRBJ1-4	.	TRBV29-1	.	TGCAGCGTTGGACGGGCCAGGGGTGATGAAAAACTGTTTTTT	CSVGRARGDEKLFF
TRBJ1-5	.	TRBV7-2	.	TGTGCCAGTTCCTATGGGGGGAGTGAGCCCCAGCATTTT	CASSYGGSEPQHF
TRBJ1-3	.	TRBV4-1	.	TGCGCCAGCAGCCAAGTTCAATTCGGAGTCATCTCTGGAAACACCATATATTTT	CASSQVQFGVISGNTIYF
TRBJ1-5	.	TRBV4-1	.	TGCGCCAGCAGCCAAGATGCCAGGGCGGCGGGCAATCAGCCCCAGCATTTT	CASSQDARAAGNQPQHF
TRBJ2-7	.	TRBV29-1	.	TGCAGCGTTTCGGACGGGAGCTCCTACGAGCAGTACTTC	CSVSDGSSYEQYF
TRBJ2-1	.	TRBV29-1	.	TGCAGCGTCCGGGACGGCACCTACAATGAGCAGTTCTTC	CSVRDGTYNEQFF
TRBJ2-3	.	TRBV10-3	.	TGTGCCATCAACGGCAGGGAGGGCACAGATACGCAGTATTTT	CAINGREGTDTQYF
TRBJ2-5	TRBD2	TRBV18	.	TGTGCCAGCTCTGGCGGGACTAGCGCGGCCCAGTACTTC	CASSGGTSAAQYF
TRBJ2-3	.	TRBV2	.	TGTGCCACCCAGGTCCGCACAGATACGCAGTATTTT	CATQVRTDTQYF
TRBJ2-5	.	TRBV27	.	TGTGCCAGCAGTTTATACGGAACCCAGTACTTC	CASSLYGTQYF
TRBJ2-7	.	TRBV7-2	.	TGTGCCAGCAGCTTAGTCGTCAGGGGAACCGAGCAGTACTTC	CASSLVVRGTEQYF
TRBJ2-2	.	TRBV5-4	.	TGTGCCAGCAGCTTACGGCTTGCGGGACAACCGAACACCGGGGAGCTGTTTTTT	CASSLRLAGQPNTGELFF
TRBJ2-2	.	TRBV27	.	TGTGCCAGCAGTTCATCACAGGCGAACACCGGGGAGCTGTTTTTT	CASSSSQANTGELFF
TRBJ1-1	TRBD1	TRBV10-3	.	TGTGCCATCAGTGAGGGAAGGGGGCCGGTTGAAGCTTTCTTT	CAISEGRGPVEAFF
TRBJ1-2	.	TRBV6-1	.	TGTGCCAGCAGTGGGATTAGTTTAGGGGTTGCCTATGGCTACACCTTC	CASSGISLGVAYGYTF